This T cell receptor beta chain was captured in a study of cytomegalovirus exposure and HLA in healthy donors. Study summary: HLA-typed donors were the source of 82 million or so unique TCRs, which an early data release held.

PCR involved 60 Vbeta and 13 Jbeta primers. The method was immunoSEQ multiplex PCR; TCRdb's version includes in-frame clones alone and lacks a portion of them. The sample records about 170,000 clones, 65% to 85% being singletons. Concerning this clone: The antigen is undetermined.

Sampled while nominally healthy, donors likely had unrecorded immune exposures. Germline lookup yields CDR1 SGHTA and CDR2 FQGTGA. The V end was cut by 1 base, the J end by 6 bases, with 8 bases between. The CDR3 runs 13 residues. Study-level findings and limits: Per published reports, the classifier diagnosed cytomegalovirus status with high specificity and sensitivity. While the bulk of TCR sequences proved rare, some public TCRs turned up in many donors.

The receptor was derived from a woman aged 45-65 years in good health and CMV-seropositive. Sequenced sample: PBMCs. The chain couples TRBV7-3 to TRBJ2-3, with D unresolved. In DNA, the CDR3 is TGTGCCAGCAGCTTAAATAACGGGGATACGCAGTATTTT. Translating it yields CASSLNNGDTQYF.